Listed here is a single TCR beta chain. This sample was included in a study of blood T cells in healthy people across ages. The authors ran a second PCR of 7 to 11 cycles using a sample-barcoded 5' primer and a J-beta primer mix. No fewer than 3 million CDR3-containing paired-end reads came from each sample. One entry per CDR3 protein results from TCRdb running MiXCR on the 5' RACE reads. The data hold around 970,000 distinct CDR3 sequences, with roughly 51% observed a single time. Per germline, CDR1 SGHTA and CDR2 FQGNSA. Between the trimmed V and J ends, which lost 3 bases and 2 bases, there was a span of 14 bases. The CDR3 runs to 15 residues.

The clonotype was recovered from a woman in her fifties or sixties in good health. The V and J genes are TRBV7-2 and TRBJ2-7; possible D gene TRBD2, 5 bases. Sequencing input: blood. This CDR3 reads CASSLQRLAPYEQYF. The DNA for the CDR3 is TGTGCCAGCAGCTTGCAGCGGTTAGCGCCCTACGAGCAGTACTTC.